A single sample gave rise to the 6 T cell receptor beta chains below, sequenced in a study of T-cell reconstitution after alpha-beta-depleted transplantation in children. TCRbeta library construction was performed incorporating unique molecular identifiers. Each CDR3 protein gets one entry after TCRdb re-called the PCR reads with MiXCR. The table records 300,000 to 350,000 distinct CDR3 sequences, around 25% of them present only once. The sample in question was PBMCs, mostly from graft donor cells, obtained 180 days after TCRalphabeta/CD19-depleted stem cell transplant. The receptors shown here come from a male patient between 10 and 17 years old who had a stem cell transplant for acute lymphoblastic leukemia, so the T cells may come from the graft donor.

This clonotype was seen only a few times. This sequence joins TRBV4-1 and TRBJ2-3, with D possibly TRBD1 on 6 matching bases. This CDR3 has 16 amino acids. The germline gives CDR1 MGHRA, CDR2 YSYEKL. Trimming cost V 2 bases and J 1 base, with 13 bases left between them. The CDR3 sequence: CASSQSTAGGTDTQYF. The CDR3 nucleotides read TGCGCCAGCAGCCAATCTACTGCAGGGGGCACAGATACGCAGTATTTT.

This sequence joins TRBV3-1 and TRBJ2-3; 10 bases line up with TRBD2. With 0 bases clipped from V and 2 bases from J, the junction kept 8 bases outside the gene matches. This CDR3 is built from 18 residues. Per germline, CDR1 LGHDT and CDR2 YNNKEL (reference sequence). CDR3 protein: CASSQEKVGLAVTDTQYF. In DNA form, the CDR3 reads TGTGCCAGCAGCCAAGAGAAGGTCGGACTAGCGGTCACAGATACGCAGTATTTT.

This clonotype was recorded only once. The chain combines TRBV9 with TRBJ2-7; weak D call: TRBD2 (5 bases). CDR1 and CDR2 from the germline V gene are SGDLS and YYNGEE. V was cut by 3 bases and J by 1 base, with 14 bases left in between. The CDR3 totals 15 residues. The CDR3 loop is CASSEGTRTSYEQYF. CDR3 DNA sequence: TGTGCCAGCAGCGAAGGTACGCGGACTTCCTACGAGCAGTACTTC.

This clonotype was recorded many times. The chain carries TRBV9 and TRBJ2-7, with D possibly matching TRBD2 (5 bases). The CDR3 runs to 12 residues. V was cut by 3 bases and J by 3 bases, with 7 bases left in between. Germline V CDR1 and CDR2: SGDLS, YYNGEE. The chain's CDR3 is CASSGRDYEQYF. The CDR3 region has the DNA TGTGCCAGCAGCGGCCGGGACTACGAGCAGTACTTC.

This clonotype was seen a few times. V is TRBV7-7 and J is TRBJ2-2, with 13 nucleotides matching TRBD2. CDR1 and CDR2 from the germline V gene are SSHAT and FNYEAQ (reference sequence). V shed 4 bases and J 0 bases; nucleotides not matched to a gene: 11. There are 20 residues in the CDR3. The CDR3 DNA follows: TGTGCCAGCAGCTCCCGACTAGCGGGAGGCCCTTTCGCGAACACCGGGGAGCTGTTTTTT. Its translation: CASSSRLAGGPFANTGELFF. Supplemented by reference TRBV7-7 and TRBJ2-2, the full variable domain reads GAGVSQSPRYKVTKRGQDVTLRCDPISSHATLYWYQQALGQGPEFLTYFNYEAQPDKSGLPSDRFSAERPEGSISTLTIQRTEQRDSAMYRCASSSRLAGGPFANTGELFFGEGSRLTVL.

This rearrangement joins TRBV20-1 to TRBJ2-2, with 14 bases identical to TRBD2. The germline V gene has CDR1 DFQATT and CDR2 SNEGSKA (reference sequence). V was pared by 3 bases and J by 7 bases, with 4 bases of the junction left unmatched. This CDR3 contains 15 residues. This CDR3 reads CSARGLAGANGELFF. CDR3 sequence (DNA): TGCAGTGCTAGGGGACTAGCGGGAGCAAACGGGGAGCTGTTTTTT.